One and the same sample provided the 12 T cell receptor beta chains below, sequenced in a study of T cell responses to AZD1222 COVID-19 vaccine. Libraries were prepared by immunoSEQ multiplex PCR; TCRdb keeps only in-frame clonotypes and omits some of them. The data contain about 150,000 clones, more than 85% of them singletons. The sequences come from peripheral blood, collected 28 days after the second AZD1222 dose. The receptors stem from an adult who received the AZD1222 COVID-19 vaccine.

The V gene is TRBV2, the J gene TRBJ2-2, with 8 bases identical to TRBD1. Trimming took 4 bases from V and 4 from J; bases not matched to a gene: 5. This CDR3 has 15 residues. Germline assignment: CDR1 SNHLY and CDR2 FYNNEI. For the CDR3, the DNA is TGTGCCAGCAGTGCTGGACAGGGCGGCACCGGGGAGCTGTTTTTT. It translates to CASSAGQGGTGELFF.

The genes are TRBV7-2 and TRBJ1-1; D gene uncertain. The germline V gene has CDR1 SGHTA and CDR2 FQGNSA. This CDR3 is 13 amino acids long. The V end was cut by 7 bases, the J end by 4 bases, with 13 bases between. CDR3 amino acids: CASNRKGGTEAFF. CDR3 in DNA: TGTGCCAGCAATAGAAAGGGTGGCACTGAAGCTTTCTTT. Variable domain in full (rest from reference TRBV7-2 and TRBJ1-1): GAGVSQSPSNKVTEKGKDVELRCDPISGHTALYWYRQSLGQGLEFLIYFQGNSAPDKSGLPSDRFSAERTGGSVSTLTIQRTQQEDSAVYLCASNRKGGTEAFFGQGTRLTVV.

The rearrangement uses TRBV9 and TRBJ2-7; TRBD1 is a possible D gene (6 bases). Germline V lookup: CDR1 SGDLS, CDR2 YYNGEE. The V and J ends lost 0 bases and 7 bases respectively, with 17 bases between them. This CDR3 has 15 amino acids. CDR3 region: CASSVVPDRWGEQYF. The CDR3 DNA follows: TGTGCCAGCAGCGTAGTTCCTGACAGGTGGGGGGAGCAGTACTTC.

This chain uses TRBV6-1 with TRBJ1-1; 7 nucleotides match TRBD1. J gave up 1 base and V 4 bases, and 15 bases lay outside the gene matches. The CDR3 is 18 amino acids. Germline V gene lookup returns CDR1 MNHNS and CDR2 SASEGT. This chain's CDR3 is CASSGTNGRGAENTEAFF. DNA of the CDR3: TGTGCCAGCAGTGGGACTAACGGCAGGGGGGCCGAGAACACTGAAGCTTTCTTT.

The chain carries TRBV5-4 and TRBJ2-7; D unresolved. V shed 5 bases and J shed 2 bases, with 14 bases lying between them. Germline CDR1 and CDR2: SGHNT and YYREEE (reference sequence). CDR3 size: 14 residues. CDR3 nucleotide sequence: TGTGCCAGCAGGGTACAAGGTGTGACCTACGAGCAGTACTTC. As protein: CASRVQGVTYEQYF.

The CDR3: CAWIGTGGVGGELFF. The DNA of the CDR3 is TGTGCCTGGATTGGGACAGGGGGCGTTGGCGGGGAGCTGTTTTTT. V and J are TRBV30 and TRBJ2-2; 12 bases match TRBD1. The trim removed 4 bases at V and 7 bases at J, leaving 7 bases unmatched. The CDR3 runs 15 residues. The germline V gene encodes CDR1 GTSNPN and CDR2 SVGIG (reference sequence).

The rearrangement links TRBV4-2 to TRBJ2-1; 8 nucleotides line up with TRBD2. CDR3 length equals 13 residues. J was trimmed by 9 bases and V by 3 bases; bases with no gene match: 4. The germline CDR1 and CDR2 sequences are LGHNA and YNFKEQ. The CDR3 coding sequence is TGTGCCAGCAGCCAGGTGCTAGCGGGTGAGCAGTTCTTC. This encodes CASSQVLAGEQFF.

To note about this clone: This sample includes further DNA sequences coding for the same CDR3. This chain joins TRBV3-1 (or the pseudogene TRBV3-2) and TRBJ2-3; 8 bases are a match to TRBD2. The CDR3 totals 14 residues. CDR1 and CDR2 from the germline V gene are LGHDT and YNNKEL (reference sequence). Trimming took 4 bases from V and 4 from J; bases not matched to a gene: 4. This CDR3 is CASSPTGGADTQYF. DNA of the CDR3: TGTGCCAGCAGCCCGACGGGAGGGGCAGATACGCAGTATTTT.

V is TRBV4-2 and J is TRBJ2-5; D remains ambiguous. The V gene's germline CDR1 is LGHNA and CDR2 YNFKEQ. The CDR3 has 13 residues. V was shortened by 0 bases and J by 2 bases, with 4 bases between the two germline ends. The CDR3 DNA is TGTGCCAGCAGCCAAGATGGACAAGAGACCCAGTACTTC. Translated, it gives CASSQDGQETQYF.

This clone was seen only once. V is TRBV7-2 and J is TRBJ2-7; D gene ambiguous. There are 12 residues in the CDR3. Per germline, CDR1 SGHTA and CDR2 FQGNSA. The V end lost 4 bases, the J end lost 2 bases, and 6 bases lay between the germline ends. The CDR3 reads CASSSQTYEQYF. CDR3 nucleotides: TGTGCCAGCAGCTCCCAGACCTACGAGCAGTACTTC.

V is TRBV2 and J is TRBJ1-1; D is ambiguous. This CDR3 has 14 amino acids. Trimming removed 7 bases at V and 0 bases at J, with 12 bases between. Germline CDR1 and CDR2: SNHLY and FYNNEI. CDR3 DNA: TGTGCCAGCAAGCAATCCGGTTTGAACACTGAAGCTTTCTTT. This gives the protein CASKQSGLNTEAFF. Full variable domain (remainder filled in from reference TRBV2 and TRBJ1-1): EPEVTQTPSHQVTQMGQEVILRCVPISNHLYFYWYRQILGQKVEFLVSFYNNEISEKSEIFDDQFSVERPDGSNFTLKIRSTKLEDSAMYFCASKQSGLNTEAFFGQGTRLTVV.

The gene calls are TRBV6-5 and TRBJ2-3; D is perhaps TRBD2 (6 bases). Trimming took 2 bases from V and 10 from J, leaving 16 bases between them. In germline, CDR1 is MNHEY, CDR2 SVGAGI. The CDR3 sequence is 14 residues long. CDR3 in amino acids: CASSYGARGLAQYF. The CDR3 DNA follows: TGTGCCAGCAGTTACGGGGCGCGGGGACTGGCGCAGTATTTT.